Each of the 26 T cell receptor beta chains below was sequenced from the same sample in a study of post-analysis software for immune sequencing data. Study results and caveats: Patients carried 5 or 6 TRBV segments more frequently than controls did, and TRBV5-6, TRBV5-1 and TRBV20-1 were among them.

Unique molecular identifiers were built into the TCR beta cDNA libraries. TCRdb independently ran MiXCR on the PCR reads; one entry per CDR3 protein. The table has some 800,000 distinct CDR3 sequences, under 60% seen once. Their target antigens are unknown. The sample taken for sequencing was blood. These receptor sequences come from a girl between 10 and 17 years old with multiple sclerosis.

A word on this clonotype: Germline and junction disagree at one end, which may indicate a read error. The chain uses TRBV12-3 or TRBV12-4 and TRBJ2-7; D might be TRBD2 (7 bases). The CDR3 totals 14 residues. The DNA for the CDR3 is TGTGCCAGCAGGTTAGGGGGGGGCTCCTACGAGCAGTACTTC. It yields the protein CASRLGGGSYEQYF.

The rearrangement joins TRBV7-9 to TRBJ1-2; the D gene is possibly TRBD1 (6 bases). V lost 5 bases and J lost 3, with 13 bases in between. Germline lookup yields CDR1 SEHNR and CDR2 FQNEAQ (reference sequence). The CDR3 runs 14 residues. The CDR3: CASSRRDTDYGYTF. In DNA, the CDR3 is TGTGCCAGCAGCCGCCGGGACACCGACTATGGCTACACCTTC.

The chain uses TRBV7-9 and TRBJ2-6; TRBD1 aligns across 12 bases. V dropped 3 bases and J dropped 2; count of bases not matched to a gene: 5. In germline, CDR1 is SEHNR, CDR2 FQNEAQ (reference sequence). The CDR3 has 18 residues. The CDR3 nucleotides read TGTGCCAGCAGCTTGGGACAGGGGGCATACGCTGGGGCCAACGTCCTGACTTTC. Its translation: CASSLGQGAYAGANVLTF. The variable domain in full, completed from reference TRBV7-9 and TRBJ2-6, reads DTGVSQNPRHKITKRGQNVTFRCDPISEHNRLYWYRQTLGQGPEFLTYFQNEAQLEKSRLLSDRFSAERPKGSFSTLEIQRTEQGDSAMYLCASSLGQGAYAGANVLTFGAGSRLTVL.

This clonotype occurred a few times. The V and J genes are TRBV7-9 and TRBJ2-6; 10 bases map to TRBD1. Looked up from germline, CDR1 is SEHNR and CDR2 is FQNEAQ (reference sequence). V trimming: 4 bases; J trimming: 1 base; junction bases outside the gene matches: 4. The CDR3 extends over 17 amino acids. CDR3 coding DNA: TGTGCCAGCAGCTCTGGGGACAGGGGATCTGGGGCCAACGTCCTGACTTTC. Protein product: CASSSGDRGSGANVLTF.

The V call is TRBV7-8, the J call TRBJ2-1; 8 bases map to TRBD2. V trimming: 10 bases; J trimming: 0 bases; junction bases outside the gene matches: 14. CDR1 is SGHVS and CDR2 is FQNEAQ in the germline V gene. The CDR3 consists of 17 residues. The CDR3 loop is CAITLISGKSSYNEQFF. The CDR3 region has the DNA TGTGCCATCACGTTAATTAGCGGGAAGAGCTCCTACAATGAGCAGTTCTTC.

As concerns this clonotype: One end of the junction is discordant with germline, which a read error may explain. The chain uses TRBV7-7 and TRBJ2-5; perhaps TRBD1 as D (6 bases). The CDR3 totals 13 residues. In germline, CDR1 is SSHAT, CDR2 FNYEAQ (reference sequence). CDR3 coding DNA: TGTGCTAGCAGCCCCCCCGAAGGGGGGACCCAGTACTTC. As protein: CASSPPEGGTQYF.

The chain uses TRBV5-1 and TRBJ2-2; 11 positions agree with TRBD2. This CDR3 contains 15 residues. The V and J ends lost 4 bases and 5 bases, in that order; junction bases with no gene match: 4. Germline loops: CDR1 SGHRS, CDR2 YFSETQ. The CDR3 loop reads CASSATSGMTGELFF. In nucleotides, the CDR3 is TGCGCCAGCAGCGCGACTAGCGGGATGACCGGGGAGCTGTTTTTT.

This chain links TRBV4-1 with TRBJ2-5, with D unclear. This CDR3 is built from 16 residues. The germline V gene has CDR1 MGHRA and CDR2 YSYEKL. Trimming cost V 0 bases and J 5 bases, with 16 bases left between them. As DNA, the CDR3 is TGCGCCAGCAGCCAAGATGTAGGCGGAGCTTTCGAGACCCAGTACTTC. This gives the protein CASSQDVGGAFETQYF.

V gene TRBV3-1 combines with J gene TRBJ1-1, with D maybe TRBD1 (5 bases). Between the trimmed V and J ends, which lost 4 bases and 4 bases, there was a span of 10 bases. The CDR3 is 13 amino acids. The germline gives CDR1 LGHDT, CDR2 YNNKEL (reference sequence). The CDR3 reads CASSPAGVTEAFF. In DNA form, the CDR3 reads TGTGCCAGCAGCCCAGCGGGGGTCACTGAAGCTTTCTTT.

The chain employs TRBV7-2 and TRBJ2-3; 11 bases fit TRBD2. The V and J ends lost 4 bases and 0 bases, in that order; junction bases with no gene match: 6. CDR1 is SGHTA, CDR2 FQGNSA, per germline. This CDR3 comprises 17 residues. DNA of the CDR3: TGTGCCAGCAGCTCTGGTAGCGGGAGGGGCAGCACAGATACGCAGTATTTT. Translating gives CASSSGSGRGSTDTQYF.

The V and J genes are TRBV7-9 and TRBJ2-3; TRBD1 agrees at 10 bases. The germline V gene has CDR1 SEHNR and CDR2 FQNEAQ (reference sequence). V shed 7 bases, J shed 6 bases, and the junction held 7 bases outside the gene matches. The CDR3 contains 14 residues. Here the CDR3 reads CASTGTGDFDTQYF. The CDR3 coding sequence is TGTGCCAGCACCGGGACAGGGGATTTTGATACGCAGTATTTT.

The chain joins TRBV20-1 to TRBJ2-7; D is ambiguous. The CDR3 has 14 residues. Germline V gene lookup returns CDR1 DFQATT and CDR2 SNEGSKA (reference sequence). The germline V and J ends were trimmed by 2 bases and 0 bases, with 11 bases remaining between them. CDR3 protein: CSARPLSPSYEQYF. CDR3 bases: TGCAGTGCTAGACCCCTATCCCCCTCCTACGAGCAGTACTTC.

The V gene is TRBV30, the J gene TRBJ2-1; perhaps TRBD1 as D (5 bases). CDR1 is GTSNPN and CDR2 is SVGIG in the germline V gene (reference sequence). V lost 1 base, J lost 9 bases, and 10 bases lay in between. The CDR3 is 12 residues long. The CDR3 DNA follows: TGTGCCTGGAGTGAGGGGCAGGGTGAGCAGTTCTTC. Translated: CAWSEGQGEQFF.

As to this clonotype: This clone may be a read error of a much larger clone one base away. CDR3: CASSVTGTSYEQDF. In nucleotides, the CDR3 is TGTGCCAGCAGCGTTACAGGGACCTCCTACGAGCAGGACTTC. The genes are TRBV7-8 and TRBJ2-7, with a tentative D call TRBD1 (6 bases). The germline V gene encodes CDR1 SGHVS and CDR2 FQNEAQ. The CDR3 totals 14 residues.

This chain joins TRBV10-1 and TRBJ2-7; 7 nucleotides agree with TRBD1. The closer fit of TRBJ2-5 to the DNA end suggests the J call may be wrong. Germline V gene data show CDR1 as WNHNN and CDR2 as SYGVQD (reference sequence). The CDR3 extends over 13 amino acids. This CDR3 is CASSEGGSGTQYF. CDR3 DNA: TGCGCCAGCAGTGAAGGGGGCTCGGGGACCCAGTACTTC.

The chain recombines TRBV27 with TRBJ2-1; D is unresolved. V was cut by 3 bases and J by 5 bases, with 11 bases left in between. The germline V gene encodes CDR1 MNHEY and CDR2 SMNVEV (reference sequence). This CDR3 region has 14 residues. This chain's CDR3 is CASSFLRADNEQFF. The CDR3 coding sequence is TGTGCCAGCAGTTTCCTCCGGGCCGACAATGAGCAGTTCTTC.

This clonotype has only one observation. CDR3 protein: CASSLSVGTGGSPLHF. The CDR3 DNA is TGTGCCAGCAGTTTATCAGTTGGGACAGGGGGTTCACCCCTCCACTTT. V and J are TRBV27 and TRBJ1-6; 11 bases line up with TRBD1. This CDR3 has 16 residues. Germline lookup yields CDR1 MNHEY and CDR2 SMNVEV (reference sequence). Losses at the gene ends were 0 bases for V and 9 bases for J; bases not matched to a gene: 4.

The chain combines TRBV12-3 or TRBV12-4 with TRBJ2-1; 14 bases line up with TRBD2. The CDR3 spans 19 residues. The junction had 9 bases not matched to a gene; V was cut back by 3 bases and J by 2 bases. The CDR3, as DNA: TGTGCCAGCAGTTTCTCCGGGACTAGCGGGAGTTATACCTACAATGAGCAGTTCTTC. Amino acid sequence: CASSFSGTSGSYTYNEQFF.

The chain uses TRBV6-1 and TRBJ1-6; a possible D gene is TRBD1 (5 bases). Trimming removed 5 bases from V and 11 bases from J, with 16 bases in between. Germline assignment: CDR1 MNHNS and CDR2 SASEGT. CDR3 length: 14 amino acids. The DNA of the CDR3 is TGTGCCAGCAGTCCCCGGGACTCCCGTACACCCCTCCACTTT. This encodes CASSPRDSRTPLHF.

Only a few counts were recorded for this clonotype. The V and J genes are TRBV12-3 or TRBV12-4 and TRBJ1-2; 7 positions agree with TRBD1. There are 14 residues in the CDR3. J lost 6 bases, V lost 1 base, and 5 bases had no gene match. In DNA, the CDR3 is TGTGCCAGCAGTTTAGGGTACAGGGGTGATGGCTACACCTTC. Residues: CASSLGYRGDGYTF.

V usage is TRBV28 and J usage is TRBJ1-1; no clear D. The germline V gene encodes CDR1 MDHEN and CDR2 SYDVKM. The CDR3 spans 12 residues. V was shortened by 3 bases and J by 7 bases, with 9 bases between the two germline ends. CDR3 in DNA: TGTGCCAGCAGTTTTTTTGTGGGTGAAGCTTTCTTT. Its protein product is CASSFFVGEAFF.

This clonotype was observed a few times. The J gene is TRBJ2-5, the V gene TRBV24-1; a weak D match, TRBD2 (5 bases). The CDR3 consists of 13 residues. Deletions cut 0 bases from V and 5 bases from J, with 6 bases between. Per germline, CDR1 KGHDR and CDR2 SFDVKD. The CDR3 region is CATSDLWEETQYF. Here the CDR3 DNA reads TGTGCCACCAGTGATTTGTGGGAGGAGACCCAGTACTTC.

This clonotype was seen a single time. The chain recombines TRBV12-3 or TRBV12-4 with TRBJ2-7, with a weak D call TRBD1 (5 bases). TRBJ2-5 explains the end of the DNA better; the J call may be wrong. This CDR3 spans 13 amino acids. CDR3 in DNA: TGTGCCAGCAGCACAGGATCCCCGGAGACCCAGTACTTC. Translating it yields CASSTGSPETQYF.

The rearrangement joins TRBV18 to TRBJ2-7; 10 nucleotides align to TRBD1. This CDR3 has 15 residues. Germline V gene data show CDR1 as KGHSH and CDR2 as LQKENI. The V and J ends lost 3 bases and 5 bases, in that order; junction bases with no gene match: 7. The CDR3 is CASSPRQGAGNEQYF. In DNA, the CDR3 is TGTGCCAGCTCACCTAGACAGGGGGCAGGCAACGAGCAGTACTTC.

This clonotype appeared a single time. The rearrangement joins TRBV7-9 to TRBJ1-1; 11 nucleotides align to TRBD1. The V gene's germline CDR1 is SEHNR and CDR2 FQNEAQ (reference sequence). The J segment lost 0 bases and the V segment lost 5 bases, leaving 14 bases of the junction unmatched. The CDR3 has 19 residues. CDR3 region: CASSGRRTGGGLMNTEAFF. The CDR3 DNA follows: TGTGCCAGCAGCGGTCGGAGGACAGGGGGCGGACTAATGAACACTGAAGCTTTCTTT.

The chain combines TRBV7-9 with TRBJ2-6, with D uncertain. From germline, CDR1 is SEHNR and CDR2 FQNEAQ (reference sequence). This CDR3 is 14 amino acids long. The V and J ends lost 5 bases and 2 bases respectively, with 7 bases between them. CDR3 residues: CASSVLAGANVLTF. CDR3 DNA: TGTGCCAGCAGCGTTTTAGCTGGGGCCAACGTCCTGACTTTC.